This note documents a single T cell receptor (beta chain) sequence. Its antigen is not yet known. The record has no base qualities; no much larger clone is one base away. The data were obtained in a study of T cell responses to AZD1222 COVID-19 vaccine (dated by TCRdb to the early 2020s). Regarding the study in general: TCR sequencing was performed for 230 to 250 trial participants, of whom about 200 were given two doses of AZD1222 and around 25 were given two doses of MenACWY control vaccine. Trial participants were enrolled by age into 18-55, 56-69 and 70-plus year subgroups, with approximately 160, 26 and 62 TCR-sequenced participants respectively.

The CDR3 regions of human TCRbeta chains were analyzed by immunosequencing. As for the authors' bioinformatics: TCRs in the repertoires were compared against a reference library of SARS-CoV-2-specific TCRs that had been generated with the MIRA antigen-specificity platform. Breadth was defined as the fraction of unique TCRs that were SARS-CoV-2-associated. Depth was defined as the fraction of total T cells that were SARS-CoV-2-associated. Using the MIRA data, every spike-specific TCR was mapped to the spike region that the TCR reacted to and assigned to either a CD4 or a CD8 class. Log10-transformed breadth and depth values were compared by one-way ANOVA with Sidak's multiple comparisons tests. Entries here come from immuneACCESS through TCRdb and include only in-frame sequences with V and J called. Some clones fail to appear in such tables; in the studies checked, an unresolved V gene covers under half of the shortfall, and the cause of the remainder is unknown. The DNA gave D and trimming, while V, J and clone size come from that table. Within this sample are tens of thousands of clones, with around four fifths of them counted one time only. The ten largest clones represent 20% to 25% of the sample.

From the cysteine through the phenylalanine, the CDR3 covers 14 amino acids. CDR3 DNA is the only sequence kept; it has 42 bases, read in frame from the first base. A distance of 13 bases separates the germline ends of V and J, which lose 3 bases and 5 bases respectively. CDR1 is given as LNHDA and CDR2 as SQIVND, both from the germline V gene (reference sequence). Broader findings and caveats from the paper: Reportedly, close to half of the unique spike-specific TCRs recognized epitopes lying outside the regions that are mutated in the B.1.351 and B.1.1.7 variants. Conclusions about previously exposed vaccinees are limited, since just 6 or 7 AZD1222 recipients were seropositive for SARS-CoV-2 at baseline. A significant rise in spike-specific TCR breadth and depth was observed after two AZD1222 doses relative to day 0 and relative to MenACWY recipients. CD4 TCRs associated with the vaccine covered the entire spike protein, and the dominant responses were in regions 160-218 and 743-854. Participants were mostly white British and included more females than males, and it was suggested by the authors that clonal diversity may have been underestimated. Because no day 14 peak-response samples were available, repertoires were characterized only after the peak T cell response. In the small 56-69-year group, the increase in depth fell short of significance, most likely because of low power.

This specimen's time point label, per the study, means: about 28 days (+/-7) after the second vaccine dose. AZD1222 recipients given second doses at about 4 weeks or at about 12 weeks were pooled, since spike-specific TCR depth and breadth were not found to differ between the two schedules. The vaccinee samples were drawn from two UK trials, COV001 and COV002, one of which was a single-blind randomized controlled phase 2/3 trial testing AZD1222 (ChAdOx1 nCoV-19) in healthy adults. For TCRbeta chain sequencing, PBMC samples from trial participants were taken at day 0 and at day 28 after the second dose.

The chain joins TRBV19 to TRBJ1-2; TRBD1 is perhaps the D gene, given 5 matching bases. The sequence was collected from an adult who received the AZD1222 COVID-19 vaccine. Sequenced material: peripheral blood, taken 28 days after the second AZD1222 dose. The CDR3 corresponds to CASSMRGSAYGYTF. The bases are TGTGCCAGTAGTATGAGGGGTTCGGCGTATGGCTACACCTTC.